This T cell receptor beta chain appears in the sequencing data of a study of blood T cells in healthy people across ages. Study conclusions and caveats: It was held that diversity estimates obtained from one million T cells represented underestimates. Older individuals had lower TCR beta diversity per million T cells (the decline was roughly linear). Both higher diversity and more naive CD4+ cells marked long-lived donors when set against aged donors. Naive T cell percentage strongly correlated with TCR beta diversity.

CDR1 is SQVTM, CDR2 ANQGSEA, per germline. The CDR3 spans 11 residues. Trimming pared 7 bases from V and 5 bases from J, leaving 11 bases between. With a J-beta primer mix and a sample-barcoded 5' primer, a second PCR ran 7 to 11 cycles. Using its own MiXCR run on the 5' RACE reads, TCRdb lists one record per CDR3 protein. The table lists hundreds of thousands of distinct CDR3 sequences, roughly 64% of them singletons. This clonotype was counted a few times. The antigen remains undetermined. This receptor was obtained from a man aged 30 to 45 in good health. This chain links TRBV29-1 with TRBJ2-5; no reliable D call. The sample taken for sequencing was blood. In DNA form, the CDR3 reads TGCAGCGCTACTAACCCTGAGACCCAGTACTTC. It specifies CSATNPETQYF.